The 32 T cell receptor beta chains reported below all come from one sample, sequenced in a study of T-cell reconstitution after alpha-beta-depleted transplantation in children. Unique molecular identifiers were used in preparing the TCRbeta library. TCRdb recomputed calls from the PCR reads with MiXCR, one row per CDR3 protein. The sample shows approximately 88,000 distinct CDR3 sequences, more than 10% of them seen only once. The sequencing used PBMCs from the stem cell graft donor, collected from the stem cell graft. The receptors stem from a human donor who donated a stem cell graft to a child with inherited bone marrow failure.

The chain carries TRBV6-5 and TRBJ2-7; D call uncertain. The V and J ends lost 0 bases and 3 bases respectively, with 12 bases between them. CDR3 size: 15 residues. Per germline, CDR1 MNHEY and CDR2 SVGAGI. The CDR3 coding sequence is TGTGCCAGCAGTTACTCATCGGCGTTCGACTACGAGCAGTACTTC. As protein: CASSYSSAFDYEQYF.

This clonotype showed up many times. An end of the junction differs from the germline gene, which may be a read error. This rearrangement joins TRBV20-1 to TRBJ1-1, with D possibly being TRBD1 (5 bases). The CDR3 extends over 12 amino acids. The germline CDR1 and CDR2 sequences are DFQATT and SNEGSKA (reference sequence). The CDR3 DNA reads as TGCAGTGCTAGCCCGGGGGGTAGGGCAGGTATCTTT. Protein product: CSASPGGRAGIF.

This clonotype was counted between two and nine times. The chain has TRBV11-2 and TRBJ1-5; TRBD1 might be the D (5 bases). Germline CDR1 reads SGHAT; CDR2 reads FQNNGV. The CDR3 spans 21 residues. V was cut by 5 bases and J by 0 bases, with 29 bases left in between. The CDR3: CASSERGLWAVRAVSNQPQHF. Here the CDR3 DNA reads TGTGCCAGCAGCGAACGGGGGTTATGGGCTGTTAGGGCGGTTAGCAATCAGCCCCAGCATTTT.

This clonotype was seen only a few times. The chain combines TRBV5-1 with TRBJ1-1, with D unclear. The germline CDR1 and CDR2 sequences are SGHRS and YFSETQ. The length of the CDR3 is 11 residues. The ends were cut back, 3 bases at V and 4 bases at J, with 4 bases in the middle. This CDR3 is CASSSSTEAFF. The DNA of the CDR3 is TGCGCCAGCAGCTCTAGCACTGAAGCTTTCTTT.

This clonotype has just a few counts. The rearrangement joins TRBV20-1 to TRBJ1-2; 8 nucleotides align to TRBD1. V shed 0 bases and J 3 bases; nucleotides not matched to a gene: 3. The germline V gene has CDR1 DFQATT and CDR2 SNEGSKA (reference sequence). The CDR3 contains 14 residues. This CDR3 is CSARDRGPYYGYTF. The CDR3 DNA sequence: TGCAGTGCTAGAGACAGGGGGCCGTACTATGGCTACACCTTC.

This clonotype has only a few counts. CDR3 DNA sequence: TGCAGCGTCTCCGGGACAGGGGTCACTGAAGCTTTCTTT. This codes for CSVSGTGVTEAFF. The rearrangement joins TRBV29-1 to TRBJ1-1; 10 bases fit TRBD1. The CDR3 consists of 13 residues. The germline CDR1 and CDR2 sequences are SQVTM and ANQGSEA. The ends lost 6 bases at V and 4 bases at J; junction bases unmatched: 5. Variable domain in full (rest from reference TRBV29-1 and TRBJ1-1): SAVISQKPSRDICQRGTSLTIQCQVDSQVTMMFWYRQQPGQSLTLIATANQGSEATYESGFVIDKFPISRPNLTFSTLTVSNMSPEDSSIYLCSVSGTGVTEAFFGQGTRLTVV.

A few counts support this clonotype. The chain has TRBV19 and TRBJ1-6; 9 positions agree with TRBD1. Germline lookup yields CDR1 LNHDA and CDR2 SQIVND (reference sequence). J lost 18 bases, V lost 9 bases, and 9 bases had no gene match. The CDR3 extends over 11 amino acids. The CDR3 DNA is TGTGCCAGCGGACAGGGGATCTCGGCCCACTTT. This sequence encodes CASGQGISAHF.

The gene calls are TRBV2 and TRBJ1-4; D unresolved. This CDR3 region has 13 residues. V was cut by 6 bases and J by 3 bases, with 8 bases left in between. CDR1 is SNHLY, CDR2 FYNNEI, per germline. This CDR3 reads CASRDGANEKLFF. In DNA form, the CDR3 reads TGTGCCAGCAGGGACGGAGCTAATGAAAAACTGTTTTTT.

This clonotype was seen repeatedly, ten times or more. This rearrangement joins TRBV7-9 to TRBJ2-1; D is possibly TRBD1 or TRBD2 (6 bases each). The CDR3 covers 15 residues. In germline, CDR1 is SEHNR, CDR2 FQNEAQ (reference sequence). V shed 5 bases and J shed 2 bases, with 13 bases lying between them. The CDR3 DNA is TGTGCCAGCAGCCCGGAGGGGGGCACCTACAATGAGCAGTTCTTC. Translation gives CASSPEGGTYNEQFF.

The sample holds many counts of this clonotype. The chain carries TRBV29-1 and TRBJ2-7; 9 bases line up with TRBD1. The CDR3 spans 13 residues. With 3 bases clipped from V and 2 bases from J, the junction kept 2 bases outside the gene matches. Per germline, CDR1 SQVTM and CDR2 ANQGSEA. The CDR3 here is CSVDGTGTYEQYF. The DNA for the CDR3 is TGCAGCGTTGACGGGACAGGGACCTACGAGCAGTACTTC.

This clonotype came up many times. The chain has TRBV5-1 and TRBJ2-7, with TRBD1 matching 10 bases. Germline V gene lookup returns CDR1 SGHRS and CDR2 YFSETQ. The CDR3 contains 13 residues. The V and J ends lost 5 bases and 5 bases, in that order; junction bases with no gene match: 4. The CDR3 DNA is TGCGCCAGCAGACGGGACAGGGGCAACGAGCAGTACTTC. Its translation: CASRRDRGNEQYF.

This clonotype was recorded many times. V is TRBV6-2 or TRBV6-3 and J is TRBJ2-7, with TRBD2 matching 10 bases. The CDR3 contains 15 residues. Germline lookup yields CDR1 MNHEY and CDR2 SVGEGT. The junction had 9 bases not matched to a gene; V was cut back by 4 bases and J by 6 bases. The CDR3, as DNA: TGTGCCAGCAGTTTCTCTAGCGGGAGAACCTCCGAGCAGTACTTC. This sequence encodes CASSFSSGRTSEQYF.

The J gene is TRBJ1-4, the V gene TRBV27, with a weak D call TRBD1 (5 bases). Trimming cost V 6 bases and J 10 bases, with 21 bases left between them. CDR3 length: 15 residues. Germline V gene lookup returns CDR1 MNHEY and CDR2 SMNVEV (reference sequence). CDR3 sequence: CASSSRTRGAGKLFF. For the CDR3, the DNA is TGTGCCAGCAGCTCTAGGACTAGGGGAGCGGGAAAACTGTTTTTT.

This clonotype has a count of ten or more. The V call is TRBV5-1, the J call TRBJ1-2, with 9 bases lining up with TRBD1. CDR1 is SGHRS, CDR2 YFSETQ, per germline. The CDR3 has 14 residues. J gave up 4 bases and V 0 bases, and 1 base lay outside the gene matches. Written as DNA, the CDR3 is TGCGCCAGCAGCTTGGGGACAGGGGTCTATGGCTACACCTTC. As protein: CASSLGTGVYGYTF.

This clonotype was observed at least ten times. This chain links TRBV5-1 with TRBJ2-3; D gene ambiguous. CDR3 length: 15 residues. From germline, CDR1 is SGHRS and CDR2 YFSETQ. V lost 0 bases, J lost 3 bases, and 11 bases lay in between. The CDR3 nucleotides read TGCGCCAGCAGCTTGGAACTCCCAGCGACAGATACGCAGTATTTT. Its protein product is CASSLELPATDTQYF. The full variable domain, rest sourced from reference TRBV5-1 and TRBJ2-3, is KAGVTQTPRYLIKTRGQQVTLSCSPISGHRSVSWYQQTPGQGLQFLFEYFSETQRNKGNFPGRFSGRQFSNSRSEMNVSTLELGDSALYLCASSLELPATDTQYFGPGTRLTVL.

In DNA form, the CDR3 reads TGTGCCACCAGCCTGGGCCTTGGTTACGAGCAGTACTTC. Its translation: CATSLGLGYEQYF. This chain joins TRBV15 and TRBJ2-7; D unresolved. Trimming pared 5 bases from V and 4 bases from J, leaving 12 bases between. This CDR3 comprises 13 residues. CDR1 and CDR2 (germline): LNHNV, YYDKDF (reference sequence).

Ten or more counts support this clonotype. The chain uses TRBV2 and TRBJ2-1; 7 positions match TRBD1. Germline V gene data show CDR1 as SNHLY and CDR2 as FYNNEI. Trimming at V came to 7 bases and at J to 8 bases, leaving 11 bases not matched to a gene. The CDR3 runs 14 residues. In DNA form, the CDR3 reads TGTGCCAGCACCCAGGGACAGCTCGACGATGAGCAGTTCTTC. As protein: CASTQGQLDDEQFF.

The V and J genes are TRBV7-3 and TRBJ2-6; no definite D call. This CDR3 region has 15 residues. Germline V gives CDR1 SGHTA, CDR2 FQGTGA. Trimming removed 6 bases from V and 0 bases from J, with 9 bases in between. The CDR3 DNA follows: TGTGCCAGCAGTGTACCAACCTCTGGGGCCAACGTCCTGACTTTC. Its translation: CASSVPTSGANVLTF. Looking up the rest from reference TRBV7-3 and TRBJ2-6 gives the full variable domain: GAGVSQTPSNKVTEKGKYVELRCDPISGHTALYWYRQSLGQGPEFLIYFQGTGAADDSGLPNDRFFAVRPEGSVSTLKIQRTERGDSAVYLCASSVPTSGANVLTFGAGSRLTVL.

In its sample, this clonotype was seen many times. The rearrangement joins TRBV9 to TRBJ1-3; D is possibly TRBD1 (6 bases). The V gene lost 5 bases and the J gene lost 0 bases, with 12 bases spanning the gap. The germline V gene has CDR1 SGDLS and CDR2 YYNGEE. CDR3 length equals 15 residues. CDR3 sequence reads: CASSTGQFSGNTIYF. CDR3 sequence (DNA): TGTGCCAGCAGTACCGGACAGTTCTCTGGAAACACCATATATTTT.

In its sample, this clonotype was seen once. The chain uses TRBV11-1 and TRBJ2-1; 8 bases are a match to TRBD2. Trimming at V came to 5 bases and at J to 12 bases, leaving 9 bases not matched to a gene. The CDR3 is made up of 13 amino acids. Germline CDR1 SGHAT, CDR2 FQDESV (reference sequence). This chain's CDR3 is CASSPGLAMGQFF. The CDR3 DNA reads TGTGCCAGCAGCCCCGGACTAGCCATGGGGCAGTTCTTC.

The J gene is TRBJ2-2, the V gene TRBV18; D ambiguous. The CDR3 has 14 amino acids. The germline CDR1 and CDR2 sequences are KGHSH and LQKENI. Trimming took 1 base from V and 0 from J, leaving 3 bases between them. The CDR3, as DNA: TGTGCCAGCTCACCACAGGCGAACACCGGGGAGCTGTTTTTT. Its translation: CASSPQANTGELFF.

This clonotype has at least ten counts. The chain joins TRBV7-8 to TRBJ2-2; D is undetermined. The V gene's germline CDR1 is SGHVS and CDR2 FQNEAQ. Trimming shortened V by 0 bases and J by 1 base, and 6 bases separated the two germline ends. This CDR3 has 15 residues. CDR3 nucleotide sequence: TGTGCCAGCAGCTTAGCGCGCCAGAACACCGGGGAGCTGTTTTTT. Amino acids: CASSLARQNTGELFF.

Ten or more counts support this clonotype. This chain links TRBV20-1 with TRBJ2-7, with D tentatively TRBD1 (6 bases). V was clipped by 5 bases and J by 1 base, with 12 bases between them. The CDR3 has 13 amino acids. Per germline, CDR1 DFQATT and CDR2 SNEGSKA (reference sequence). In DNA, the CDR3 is TGCAGTGCTTCACAGGGATTTTCCTACGAGCAGTACTTC. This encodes CSASQGFSYEQYF.

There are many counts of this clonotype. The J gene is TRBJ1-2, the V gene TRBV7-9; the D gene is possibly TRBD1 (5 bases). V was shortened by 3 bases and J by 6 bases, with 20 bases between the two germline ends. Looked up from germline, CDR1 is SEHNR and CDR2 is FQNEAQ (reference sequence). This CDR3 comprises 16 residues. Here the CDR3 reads CASSLFGSGRGHGYTF. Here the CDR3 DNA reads TGTGCCAGCAGCTTGTTTGGGTCAGGGAGGGGCCATGGCTACACCTTC.

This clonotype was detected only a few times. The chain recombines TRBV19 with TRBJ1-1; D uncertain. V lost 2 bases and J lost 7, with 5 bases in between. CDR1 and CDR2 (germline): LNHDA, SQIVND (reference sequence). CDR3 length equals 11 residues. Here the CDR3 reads CASSIRSEAFF. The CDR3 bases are TGTGCCAGTAGTATACGGAGTGAAGCTTTCTTT.

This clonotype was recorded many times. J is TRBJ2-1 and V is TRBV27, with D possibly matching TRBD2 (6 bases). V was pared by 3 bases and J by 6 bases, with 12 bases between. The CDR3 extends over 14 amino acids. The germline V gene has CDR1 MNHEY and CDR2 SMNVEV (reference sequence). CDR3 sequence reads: CASSFAGTRNEQFF. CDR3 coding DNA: TGTGCCAGCAGTTTTGCCGGGACTCGCAATGAGCAGTTCTTC.

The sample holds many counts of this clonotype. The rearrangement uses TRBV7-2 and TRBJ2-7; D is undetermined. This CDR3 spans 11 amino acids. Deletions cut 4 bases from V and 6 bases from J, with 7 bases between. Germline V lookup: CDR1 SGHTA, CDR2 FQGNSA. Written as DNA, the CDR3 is TGTGCCAGCAGCTCTTTGAGCGAGCAGTACTTC. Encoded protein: CASSSLSEQYF.

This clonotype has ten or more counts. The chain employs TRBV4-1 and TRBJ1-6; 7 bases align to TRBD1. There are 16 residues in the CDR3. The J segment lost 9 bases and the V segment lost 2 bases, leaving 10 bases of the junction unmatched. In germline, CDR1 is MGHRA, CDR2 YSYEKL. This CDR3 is CASSQHVTTGSSPLHF. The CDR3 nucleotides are TGCGCCAGCAGCCAACATGTTACGACAGGGAGTTCACCCCTCCACTTT.

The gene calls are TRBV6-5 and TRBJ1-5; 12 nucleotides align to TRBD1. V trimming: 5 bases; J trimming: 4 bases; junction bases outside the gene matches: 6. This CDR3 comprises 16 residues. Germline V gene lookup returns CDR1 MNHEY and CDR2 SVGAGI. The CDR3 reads CASSLGTGGENQPQHF. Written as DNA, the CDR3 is TGTGCCAGCAGTCTCGGGACAGGGGGCGAAAATCAGCCCCAGCATTTT.

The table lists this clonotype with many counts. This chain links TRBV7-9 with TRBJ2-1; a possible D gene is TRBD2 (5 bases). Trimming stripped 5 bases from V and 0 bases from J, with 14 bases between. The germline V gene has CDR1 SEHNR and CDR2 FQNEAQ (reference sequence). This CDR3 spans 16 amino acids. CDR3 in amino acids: CASSPGRLRSYNEQFF. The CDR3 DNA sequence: TGTGCCAGCAGCCCGGGGAGACTCCGCTCCTACAATGAGCAGTTCTTC. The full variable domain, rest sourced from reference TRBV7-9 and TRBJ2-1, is DTGVSQNPRHKITKRGQNVTFRCDPISEHNRLYWYRQTLGQGPEFLTYFQNEAQLEKSRLLSDRFSAERPKGSFSTLEIQRTEQGDSAMYLCASSPGRLRSYNEQFFGPGTRLTVL.

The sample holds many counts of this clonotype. The CDR3 loop reads CASSLYFGYTF. The CDR3 bases are TGTGCCAGCAGCTTATATTTTGGCTACACCTTC. The J gene is TRBJ1-2, the V gene TRBV7-9; D gene ambiguous. Germline assignment: CDR1 SEHNR and CDR2 FQNEAQ (reference sequence). This CDR3 is built from 11 residues. The V end lost 2 bases, the J end lost 7 bases, and 5 bases lay between the germline ends.

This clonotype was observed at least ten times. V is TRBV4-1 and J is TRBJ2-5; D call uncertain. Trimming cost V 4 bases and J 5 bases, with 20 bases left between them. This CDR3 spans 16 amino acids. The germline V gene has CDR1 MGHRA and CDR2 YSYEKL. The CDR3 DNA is TGCGCCAGCAGCCTGACCCCCAATCGACGAACGGAGACCCAGTACTTC. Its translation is CASSLTPNRRTETQYF.